Sequencing of this T cell receptor (beta chain) was carried out in a study of technical replicates of blood from a few donors. The J segment lost 7 bases and the V segment lost 3 bases, leaving 9 bases of the junction unmatched. Per germline, CDR1 GTSNPN and CDR2 SVGIG (reference sequence). The CDR3 totals 14 residues. TCRdb's copy holds only in-frame clones and misses some; the assay was immunoSEQ multiplex PCR. The table lists about 76,000 clones, roughly 85% of them singletons. The sequence derives from a human donor in good health. Some clones in this sample may be carry-over from other donors' samples. The sequenced sample consisted of PBMCs. This chain links TRBV30 with TRBJ2-3; TRBD2 aligns across 8 bases. CDR3: CAWSIAGTGNTQYF. CDR3 sequence (DNA): TGTGCCTGGAGCATAGCGGGAACGGGAAATACGCAGTATTTT.